This TCR beta chain was sequenced for a study of T cell clonotyping in hematopoietic cell transplantation. Study-wide points: Few recipient clonotypes overlapped donors; over 97% were de novo at given depth.

Trimming removed 0 bases from V and 3 bases from J; junction bases left unmatched: 4. The CDR3 has 15 amino acids. The germline V gene encodes CDR1 LGHNA and CDR2 YSLEER. Regarding this clone: Its matching antigen is unknown.

Profiled with immunoSEQ multiplex PCR; TCRdb holds only in-frame clones, not every one. This sample carries about 43,000 clones, around 96% of them seen once, and the ten largest clones take under 0.95%. The chain combines TRBV4-3 with TRBJ2-7; 8 bases are a match to TRBD2. Sequencing was carried out using peripheral blood mononuclear cells. This TCR was recovered from a young man in good health. Some clones in this sample may be carry-over from other donors' samples. This chain's CDR3 is CASSQEGSGSYEQYF. Here the CDR3 DNA reads TGCGCCAGCAGCCAAGAAGGAAGCGGGAGCTACGAGCAGTACTTC.